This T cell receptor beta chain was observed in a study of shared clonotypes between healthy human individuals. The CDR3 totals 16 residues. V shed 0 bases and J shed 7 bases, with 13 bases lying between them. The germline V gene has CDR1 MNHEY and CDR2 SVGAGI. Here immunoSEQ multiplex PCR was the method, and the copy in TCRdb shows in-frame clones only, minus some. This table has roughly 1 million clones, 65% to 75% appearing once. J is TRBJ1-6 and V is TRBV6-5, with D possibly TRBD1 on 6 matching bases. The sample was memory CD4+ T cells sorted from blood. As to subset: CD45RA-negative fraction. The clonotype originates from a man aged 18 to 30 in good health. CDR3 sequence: CASSYSSQGSNSPLHF. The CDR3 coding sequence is TGTGCCAGCAGTTACTCATCGCAGGGGTCGAATTCACCCCTCCACTTT.